The 30 T cell receptor beta chains presented below share a single source sample, sequenced in a study of T-cell reconstitution after alpha-beta-depleted transplantation in children. Unique molecular identifiers were incorporated during preparation of the TCRbeta library. Via MiXCR, TCRdb re-called the PCR reads, giving one row per CDR3 protein. The sample has a few hundred thousand distinct CDR3 sequences, approximately 23% seen once; the top ten hold roughly 9.8%. This specimen was PBMCs, mostly from graft donor cells, taken 180 days after TCRalphabeta/CD19-depleted stem cell transplant. All receptors derive from a male patient younger than 18 who had a stem cell transplant for acute lymphoblastic leukemia, so the T cells may come from the graft donor.

This clonotype has only one observation. The chain joins TRBV2 to TRBJ2-7; D perhaps matches TRBD2 (5 bases). The V gene's germline CDR1 is SNHLY and CDR2 FYNNEI. The V end lost 8 bases, the J end lost 2 bases, and 13 bases lay between the germline ends. This CDR3 comprises 13 residues. CDR3 in amino acids: CASGGPPTYEQYF. CDR3 sequence (DNA): TGTGCCAGCGGCGGGCCTCCAACCTACGAGCAGTACTTC.

This clonotype was seen more than once but under ten times. This chain links TRBV20-1 with TRBJ2-3; no clear D gene. V lost 8 bases and J 2 bases, leaving 20 bases between the germline ends. The length of the CDR3 is 15 residues. Germline CDR1 DFQATT, CDR2 SNEGSKA (reference sequence). The CDR3 here is CSSDPALTSTDTQYF. For the CDR3, the DNA is TGCAGTTCCGACCCTGCCCTGACTTCCACAGATACGCAGTATTTT.

The rearrangement uses TRBV25-1 and TRBJ2-1, with unresolved D. The CDR3 has 12 residues. From germline, CDR1 is MGHDK and CDR2 SYGVNS. Between the trimmed V and J ends, which lost 4 bases and 6 bases, there was a span of 7 bases. The CDR3 DNA follows: TGTGCCAGCAGTGCCACCCCCAATGAGCAGTTCTTC. Protein: CASSATPNEQFF.

The chain recombines TRBV4-1 with TRBJ2-1; D possibly uses TRBD1 or TRBD2 (5 bases each). With 1 base removed from V and 5 bases from J, the gap between germline ends came to 12 bases. CDR3 length: 15 amino acids. Germline lookup yields CDR1 MGHRA and CDR2 YSYEKL. CDR3 in amino acids: CASSQVWGSNNEQFF. The CDR3 nucleotides read TGCGCCAGCAGCCAAGTCTGGGGGTCTAACAATGAGCAGTTCTTC.

V usage is TRBV29-1 and J usage is TRBJ2-3; the match to TRBD2 covers 7 bases. This CDR3 is built from 14 residues. Germline V gene lookup returns CDR1 SQVTM and CDR2 ANQGSEA. V was clipped by 5 bases and J by 1 base; unmatched bases: 6. The CDR3 DNA reads as TGCAGCGTTCTCGGCGGGAGAGGCACAGATACGCAGTATTTT. It codes for CSVLGGRGTDTQYF.

This clonotype was detected ten times or more. The chain links TRBV7-3 to TRBJ2-3, with D uncertain. Trimming pared 0 bases from V and 7 bases from J, leaving 8 bases between. Germline assignment: CDR1 SGHTA and CDR2 FQGTGA. The CDR3 contains 13 residues. The DNA of the CDR3 is TGTGCCAGCAGCTTAACGGAGATGAATACGCAGTATTTT. Protein product: CASSLTEMNTQYF.

In its sample, this clonotype was seen a few times. V gene TRBV27 combines with J gene TRBJ2-3, with 9 bases matching TRBD1. CDR1 and CDR2 from the germline V gene are MNHEY and SMNVEV (reference sequence). Trimming at V came to 6 bases and at J to 1 base, leaving 5 bases not matched to a gene. The CDR3 extends over 15 amino acids. The CDR3 DNA reads as TGTGCCAGCAGCCTACAGGGGGCTGGCACAGATACGCAGTATTTT. Translated: CASSLQGAGTDTQYF.

In its sample, this clonotype was seen a few times. The V call is TRBV7-9, the J call TRBJ2-5; 8 nucleotides agree with TRBD1. This CDR3 has 15 residues. CDR1 SEHNR and CDR2 FQNEAQ come from the germline V gene (reference sequence). Unmatched junction bases numbered 10, after V lost 5 bases and J lost 5 bases. This chain's CDR3 is CASSPSVRDRETQYF. For the CDR3, the DNA is TGTGCCAGCAGCCCCAGTGTAAGGGACAGGGAGACCCAGTACTTC.

The rearrangement uses TRBV4-1 and TRBJ1-5; maybe TRBD1 (5 bases). Germline values: CDR1 MGHRA, CDR2 YSYEKL. Deletions cut 2 bases from V and 1 base from J, with 15 bases between. CDR3 length equals 17 residues. The CDR3 DNA follows: TGCGCCAGCAGCCAAAAAGTGGGGGGGACGAGCAATCAGCCCCAGCATTTT. It is translated as CASSQKVGGTSNQPQHF.

The rearrangement uses TRBV10-1 and TRBJ2-2; the D is unclear. V was clipped by 0 bases and J by 8 bases, with 7 bases between them. CDR1 and CDR2 (germline): WNHNN, SYGVQD (reference sequence). The CDR3 is 13 residues long. In DNA form, the CDR3 reads TGCGCCAGCAGTGAGTCGAATTCAGGGGAGCTGTTTTTT. This codes for CASSESNSGELFF.

This clonotype was counted a few times. V is TRBV5-6 and J is TRBJ2-1; 7 nucleotides agree with TRBD2. V shed 3 bases, J shed 15 bases, and the junction held 9 bases outside the gene matches. Germline V gene sequence: CDR1 SGHDT, CDR2 YYEEEE. This CDR3 is 12 amino acids long. CDR3 coding DNA: TGTGCCAGCAGCTGGAGCGGGATGGAGGGGTTCTTC. The encoded protein is CASSWSGMEGFF. Filled out from reference TRBV5-6 and TRBJ2-1, the complete variable domain reads DAGVTQSPTHLIKTRGQQVTLRCSPKSGHDTVSWYQQALGQGPQFIFQYYEEEERQRGNFPDRFSGHQFPNYSSELNVNALLLGDSALYLCASSWSGMEGFFGPGTRLTVL.

This clonotype has more than one count but fewer than ten. The chain carries TRBV6-5 and TRBJ2-3, with D unresolved. The CDR3 contains 13 residues. Trimming pared 2 bases from V and 4 bases from J, leaving 7 bases between. Germline values: CDR1 MNHEY, CDR2 SVGAGI. In DNA form, the CDR3 reads TGTGCCAGCAGTTACACCCGACCAGATACGCAGTATTTT. Its translation is CASSYTRPDTQYF.

CDR3 sequence reads: CASSLAAAGLGGGNEQFF. The DNA for the CDR3 is TGCGCCAGCAGCTTGGCCGCAGCGGGACTAGGGGGAGGCAATGAGCAGTTCTTC. The chain recombines TRBV5-1 with TRBJ2-1, with 8 bases lining up with TRBD2. This CDR3 has 18 residues. Germline loops: CDR1 SGHRS, CDR2 YFSETQ. V shed 0 bases and J 6 bases; nucleotides not matched to a gene: 14.

The chain carries TRBV3-1 and TRBJ1-2; 12 bases agree with TRBD1. There are 15 residues in the CDR3. Germline V gene sequence: CDR1 LGHDT, CDR2 YNNKEL (reference sequence). V shed 5 bases and J 3 bases; nucleotides not matched to a gene: 4. The CDR3 here is CASSSRDRGHYGYTF. The CDR3 DNA follows: TGTGCCAGCAGCAGCCGGGACAGGGGGCACTATGGCTACACCTTC.

The chain employs TRBV27 and TRBJ2-3; 7 positions agree with TRBD1. The V gene's germline CDR1 is MNHEY and CDR2 SMNVEV (reference sequence). The length of the CDR3 is 15 residues. Unmatched junction bases numbered 6, after V lost 4 bases and J lost 2 bases. This chain's CDR3 is CASSSRTGPTDTQYF. CDR3 DNA sequence: TGTGCCAGCAGTTCCCGGACAGGACCCACAGATACGCAGTATTTT.

V gene TRBV27 combines with J gene TRBJ2-7; no definite D call. Germline V CDR1 and CDR2: MNHEY, SMNVEV (reference sequence). This CDR3 contains 13 residues. Trimming cost V 3 bases and J 6 bases, with 12 bases left between them. The CDR3 DNA reads as TGTGCCAGCAGTTTTCTTCCGACCGGCGAGCAGTACTTC. Its protein product is CASSFLPTGEQYF.

The chain links TRBV7-9 to TRBJ1-1; D unresolved. Trimming cost V 6 bases and J 2 bases, with 13 bases left between them. CDR3 length equals 14 residues. CDR1 SEHNR and CDR2 FQNEAQ come from the germline V gene (reference sequence). CDR3 amino acids: CASRTWRGNTEAFF. The CDR3 nucleotides read TGTGCCAGCAGGACCTGGCGGGGTAACACTGAAGCTTTCTTT.

This chain links TRBV20-1 with TRBJ2-3; possibly TRBD2 for D (6 bases). The CDR3 length is 16 residues. Germline V gene lookup returns CDR1 DFQATT and CDR2 SNEGSKA (reference sequence). Trimming removed 3 bases at V and 1 base at J, with 17 bases between. CDR3 loop: CSARGLGPRGTDTQYF. CDR3 DNA sequence: TGCAGTGCTAGGGGACTCGGGCCCCGGGGCACAGATACGCAGTATTTT.

The chain has TRBV21-1 and TRBJ2-1; the table's D call, TRBD2, was not checked against the DNA. TRBV21-1 is a pseudogene segment. This CDR3 region has 15 residues. CDR3 DNA: TGTGCCAGCACCTGTACTAGTCCCCTATACAATGAGCAGTTCTTC. Residues: CASTCTSPLYNEQFF.

The sample holds many counts of this clonotype. V gene TRBV5-1 combines with J gene TRBJ2-2; no definite D call. The germline V gene has CDR1 SGHRS and CDR2 YFSETQ. This CDR3 comprises 15 residues. V gave up 2 bases and J gave up 1 base, with 9 bases separating them. The CDR3 bases are TGCGCCAGCAGCTTAGCACTAATGAACACCGGGGAGCTGTTTTTT. Translated, it gives CASSLALMNTGELFF.

The chain is built from TRBV24-1 and TRBJ2-3; D is undetermined. Trimming removed 4 bases from V and 6 bases from J, with 4 bases in between. Looked up from germline, CDR1 is KGHDR and CDR2 is SFDVKD. The CDR3 loop spans 11 amino acids. CDR3 residues: CATSEIDTQYF. The DNA of the CDR3 is TGTGCCACCAGTGAAATCGATACGCAGTATTTT.

The J gene is TRBJ1-1, the V gene TRBV4-1; TRBD1 aligns across 8 bases. After removal of 3 bases from V and 0 bases from J, the junction contained 0 bases not matched to a gene. This CDR3 is 14 amino acids long. Per the germline V gene, CDR1 is MGHRA and CDR2 is YSYEKL. The CDR3 bases are TGCGCCAGCAGCCAGACAGGGGTGAACACTGAAGCTTTCTTT. Protein sequence: CASSQTGVNTEAFF.

This clonotype was seen more than once but under ten times. This chain links TRBV5-1 with TRBJ1-1; D gene ambiguous. V was shortened by 1 base and J by 1 base, with 20 bases between the two germline ends. The CDR3 spans 18 residues. Germline CDR1 is SGHRS and CDR2 is YFSETQ. CDR3 protein: CASSLNPPGLRTNTEAFF. The DNA of the CDR3 is TGCGCCAGCAGCTTGAATCCGCCGGGCCTAAGAACGAACACTGAAGCTTTCTTT.

The chain uses TRBV6-7 and TRBJ1-6; D gene unclear. Being an ORF, TRBV6-7 has a function that is uncertain. The ends were cut back, 1 base at V and 10 bases at J, with 5 bases in the middle. The CDR3 length is 12 residues. Here the CDR3 reads CASSYLDSPLHF. As DNA, the CDR3 is TGTGCCAGCAGTTACTTAGACTCACCCCTCCACTTT.

The CDR3 DNA follows: TGTGCCAGCAGCAGTTTGAAGAGAGGGTTGGGGAACACTGAAGCTTTCTTT. Its translation is CASSSLKRGLGNTEAFF. The chain employs TRBV28 and TRBJ1-1; unclear D gene. This CDR3 is 17 amino acids long. V was pared by 6 bases and J by 1 base, with 21 bases between. Germline CDR1 and CDR2: MDHEN and SYDVKM.

V and J are TRBV27 and TRBJ1-2; 8 nucleotides agree with TRBD1. There are 15 residues in the CDR3. V shed 2 bases and J 7 bases; nucleotides not matched to a gene: 9. Germline V gene data show CDR1 as MNHEY and CDR2 as SMNVEV (reference sequence). The CDR3 reads CASSLTVADRAGYTF. For the CDR3, the DNA is TGTGCCAGCAGTTTAACGGTTGCGGACAGGGCTGGCTACACCTTC.

The gene calls are TRBV4-2 and TRBJ2-5, with D hard to call. The CDR3 sequence is 14 residues long. The germline V gene encodes CDR1 LGHNA and CDR2 YNFKEQ. V was shortened by 0 bases and J by 0 bases, with 5 bases between the two germline ends. For the CDR3, the DNA is TGTGCCAGCAGCCAAGATAGGGACCAAGAGACCCAGTACTTC. It specifies CASSQDRDQETQYF.

The chain is built from TRBV11-2 and TRBJ2-5, with TRBD2 matching 10 bases. The CDR3 loop spans 15 amino acids. CDR1 is SGHAT and CDR2 is FQNNGV in the germline V gene. J was trimmed by 7 bases and V by 0 bases; bases with no gene match: 5. CDR3 DNA sequence: TGTGCCAGCAGCTTAGATCGACTAGCGGGCGGGACCCAGTACTTC. Its translation is CASSLDRLAGGTQYF.

The rearrangement joins TRBV28 to TRBJ2-6; TRBD1 matches at 12 bases. Losses at the gene ends were 7 bases for V and 4 bases for J; bases not matched to a gene: 8. The CDR3 contains 17 residues. Germline V CDR1 and CDR2: MDHEN, SYDVKM. For the CDR3, the DNA is TGTGCCAGCAACCCGGGACAGGGGGCATTCGGGGCCAACGTCCTGACTTTC. Amino acids: CASNPGQGAFGANVLTF.

CDR3 nucleotide sequence: TGCGCCAGCAGCTTGGACCAGATTAAGAAGAACACTGAAGCTTTCTTT. This gives the protein CASSLDQIKKNTEAFF. The chain couples TRBV5-1 to TRBJ1-1; D ambiguous. The ends were cut back, 0 bases at V and 1 base at J, with 13 bases in the middle. CDR1 and CDR2 (germline): SGHRS, YFSETQ. This CDR3 region has 16 residues.